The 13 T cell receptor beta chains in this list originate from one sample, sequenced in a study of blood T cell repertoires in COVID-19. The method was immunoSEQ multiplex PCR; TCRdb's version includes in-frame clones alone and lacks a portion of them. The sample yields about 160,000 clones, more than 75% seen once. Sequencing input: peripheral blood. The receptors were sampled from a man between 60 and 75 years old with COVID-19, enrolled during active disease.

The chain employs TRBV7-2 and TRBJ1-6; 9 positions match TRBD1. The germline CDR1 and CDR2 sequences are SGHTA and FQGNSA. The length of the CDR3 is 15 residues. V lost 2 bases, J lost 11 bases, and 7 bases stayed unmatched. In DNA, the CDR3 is TGTGCCAGCAGCTTAACGACGGACAGGGGAACACCCCTCCACTTT. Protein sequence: CASSLTTDRGTPLHF.

The CDR3 loop is CASSYRGPSNQPQHF. The CDR3, as DNA: TGTGCCAGCAGTTACAGGGGGCCTAGCAATCAGCCCCAGCATTTT. The genes are TRBV28 and TRBJ1-5, with 9 bases identical to TRBD1. The CDR3 runs to 15 residues. The junction had 1 base not matched to a gene; V was cut back by 4 bases and J by 0 bases. Germline loops: CDR1 MDHEN, CDR2 SYDVKM.

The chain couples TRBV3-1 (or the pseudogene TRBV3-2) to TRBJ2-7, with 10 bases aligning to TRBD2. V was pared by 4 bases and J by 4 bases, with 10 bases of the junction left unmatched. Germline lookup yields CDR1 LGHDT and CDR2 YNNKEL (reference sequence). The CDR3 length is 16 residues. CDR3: CASSRPASGGRYEQYF. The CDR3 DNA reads TGTGCCAGCAGCCGCCCCGCTAGCGGGGGAAGGTACGAGCAGTACTTC.

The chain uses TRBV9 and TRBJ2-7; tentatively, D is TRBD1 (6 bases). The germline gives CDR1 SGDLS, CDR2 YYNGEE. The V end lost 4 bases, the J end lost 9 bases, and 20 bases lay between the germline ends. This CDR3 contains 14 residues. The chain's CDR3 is CASSRGQFETAQYF. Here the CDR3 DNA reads TGTGCCAGCAGCCGCGGACAGTTCGAAACGGCGCAGTACTTC.

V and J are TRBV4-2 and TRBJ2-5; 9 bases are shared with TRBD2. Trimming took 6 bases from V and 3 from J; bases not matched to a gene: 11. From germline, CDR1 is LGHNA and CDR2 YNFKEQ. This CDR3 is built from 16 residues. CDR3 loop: CASSPPGSGGKETQYF. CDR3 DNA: TGTGCCAGCAGTCCTCCGGGTAGCGGGGGAAAAGAGACCCAGTACTTC.

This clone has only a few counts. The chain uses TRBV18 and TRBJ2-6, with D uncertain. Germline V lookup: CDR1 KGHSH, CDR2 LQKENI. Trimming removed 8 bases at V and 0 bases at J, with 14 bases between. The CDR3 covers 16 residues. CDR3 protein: CASRANLVSGANVLTF. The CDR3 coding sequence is TGTGCCAGCCGAGCTAACCTCGTCTCTGGGGCCAACGTCCTGACTTTC.

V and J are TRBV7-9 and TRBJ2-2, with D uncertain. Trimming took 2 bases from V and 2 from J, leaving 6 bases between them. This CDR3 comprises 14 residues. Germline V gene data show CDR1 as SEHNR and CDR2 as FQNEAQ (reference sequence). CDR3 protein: CASSLKSNTGELFF. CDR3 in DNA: TGTGCCAGCAGCTTAAAATCTAACACCGGGGAGCTGTTTTTT.

The CDR3 DNA reads TGTGCCAGCAGCGTACGCGACAGCCTCTCCTACGAGCAGTACTTC. Translation: CASSVRDSLSYEQYF. The J gene is TRBJ2-7, the V gene TRBV9, with a tentative D call TRBD1 (5 bases). The germline V and J ends were trimmed by 1 base and 0 bases, with 11 bases remaining between them. The CDR3 runs 15 residues. CDR1 and CDR2 (germline): SGDLS, YYNGEE.

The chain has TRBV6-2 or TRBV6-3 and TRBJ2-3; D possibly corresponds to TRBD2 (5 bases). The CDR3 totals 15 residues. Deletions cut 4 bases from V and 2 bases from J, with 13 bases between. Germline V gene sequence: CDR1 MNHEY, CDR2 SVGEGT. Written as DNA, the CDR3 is TGTGCCAGCAGTTCCTGGGGAGCGACCACAGATACGCAGTATTTT. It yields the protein CASSSWGATTDTQYF.

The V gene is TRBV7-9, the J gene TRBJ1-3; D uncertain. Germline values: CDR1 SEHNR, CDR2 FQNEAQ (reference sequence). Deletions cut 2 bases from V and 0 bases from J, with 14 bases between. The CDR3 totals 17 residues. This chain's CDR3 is CASSLRSGSISGNTIYF. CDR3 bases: TGTGCCAGCAGCTTACGGTCAGGTTCCATCTCTGGAAACACCATATATTTT.

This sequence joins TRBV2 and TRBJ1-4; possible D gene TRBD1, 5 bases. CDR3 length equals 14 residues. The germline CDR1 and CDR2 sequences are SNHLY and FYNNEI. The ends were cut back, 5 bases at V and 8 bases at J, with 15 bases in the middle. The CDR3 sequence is CASSTTDGVEKLFF. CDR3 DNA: TGTGCCAGCAGTACGACAGACGGTGTAGAAAAACTGTTTTTT.

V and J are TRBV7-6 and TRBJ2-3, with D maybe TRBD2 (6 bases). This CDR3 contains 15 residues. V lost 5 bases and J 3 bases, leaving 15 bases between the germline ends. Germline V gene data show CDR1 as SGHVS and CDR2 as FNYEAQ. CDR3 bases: TGTGCCAGCAGCCCCCTGGGGGGTACGACAGATACGCAGTATTTT. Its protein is CASSPLGGTTDTQYF.

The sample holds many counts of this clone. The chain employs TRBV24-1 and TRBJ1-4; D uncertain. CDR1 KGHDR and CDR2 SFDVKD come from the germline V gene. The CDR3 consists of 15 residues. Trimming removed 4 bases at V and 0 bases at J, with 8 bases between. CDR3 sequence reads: CATSDGSPTNEKLFF. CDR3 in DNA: TGTGCCACCAGTGACGGTAGTCCAACTAATGAAAAACTGTTTTTT.